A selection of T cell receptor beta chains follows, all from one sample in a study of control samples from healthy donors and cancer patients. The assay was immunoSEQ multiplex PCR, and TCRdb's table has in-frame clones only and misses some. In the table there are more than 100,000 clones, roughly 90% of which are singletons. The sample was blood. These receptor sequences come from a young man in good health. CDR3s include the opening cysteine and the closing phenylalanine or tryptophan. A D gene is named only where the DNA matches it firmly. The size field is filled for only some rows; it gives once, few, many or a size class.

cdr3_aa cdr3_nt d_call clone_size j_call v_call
CASSQDLRESGGYTF TGTGCCAGCAGCCAAGACCTTCGGGAATCAGGAGGCTACACCTTC NA NA TRBJ1-2 TRBV3-1/TRBV3-2
CASRPAGWLETQYF TGTGCCAGCAGGCCCGCCGGGTGGTTGGAGACCCAGTACTTC NA NA TRBJ2-5 TRBV27
CASRLDRDTSYEQYF TGTGCAAGTCGCCTTGACCGGGACACTAGCTACGAGCAGTACTTC NA once TRBJ2-7 TRBV12-2
CASNGAGGNGNTIYF TGTGCCAGCAACGGGGCAGGGGGGAATGGAAACACCATATATTTT TRBD1 NA TRBJ1-3 TRBV28
CASTRETDTQYF TGTGCCAGCACCCGCGAAACAGATACGCAGTATTTT NA NA TRBJ2-3 TRBV2
CASSRTGTGGEKLFF TGTGCCAGCAGTCGGACCGGGACAGGGGGTGAAAAACTGTTTTTT TRBD1 NA TRBJ1-4 TRBV28
CAIRDTGELFF TGTGCCATCAGGGACACCGGGGAGCTGTTTTTT NA NA TRBJ2-2 TRBV10-3
CARVLRGDTGELFF TGTGCCAGAGTCCTCAGGGGCGACACCGGGGAGCTGTTTTTT NA NA TRBJ2-2 TRBV5-3
CAISSGGQAYGYTF TGTGCCATCAGTTCCGGTGGACAGGCTTATGGCTACACCTTC TRBD1 NA TRBJ1-2 TRBV10-3
CASSYSGGPLHF TGTGCCAGCAGTTACTCCGGGGGACCCCTCCACTTT NA once TRBJ1-6 TRBV6-2/TRBV6-3
CASSAAGNYGYTF TGCGCCAGCAGTGCGGCGGGTAACTATGGCTACACCTTC NA NA TRBJ1-2 TRBV10-1
CASSLQETQYF TGTGCCAGCAGTCTCCAAGAGACCCAGTACTTC NA NA TRBJ2-5 TRBV3-1/TRBV3-2
CASSFLTGELFF TGTGCCAGCAGTTTCCTCACCGGGGAGCTGTTTTTT NA NA TRBJ2-2 TRBV12-3/TRBV12-4
CASSEFGQANTEAFF TGTGCCAGCAGTGAATTCGGGCAGGCAAACACTGAAGCTTTCTTT NA once TRBJ1-1 TRBV6-1
CASSFLNRGADGYTF TGTGCCAGCAGCTTCTTAAACAGGGGAGCTGATGGCTACACCTTC TRBD1 NA TRBJ1-2 TRBV11-2
CASSAGGRDSYNEQFF TGTGCCAGCAGTGCAGGAGGGCGGGATTCCTACAATGAGCAGTTCTTC NA NA TRBJ2-1 TRBV2
CASSLGDRGRETQYF TGTGCCAGCAGCTTAGGGGACAGGGGGCGCGAGACCCAGTACTTC TRBD1 NA TRBJ2-5 TRBV13
CAWKLGNNEKLFF TGTGCCTGGAAACTGGGAAATAATGAAAAACTGTTTTTT NA NA TRBJ1-4 TRBV30
CASSLSTYLGQGFTGELFF TGCGCCAGCAGCTTGTCTACGTATCTCGGACAGGGATTCACCGGGGAGCTGTTTTTT TRBD1 NA TRBJ2-2 TRBV5-1
CASSQERDSSYEQYF TGTGCCAGCAGCCAAGAAAGGGACAGCTCCTACGAGCAGTACTTC TRBD1 NA TRBJ2-7 TRBV3-1/TRBV3-2
CASSLEAGSYNEQFF TGTGCCAGCAGCTTGGAGGCGGGGTCCTACAATGAGCAGTTCTTC NA NA TRBJ2-1 TRBV5-4
CASSQGVSPLNEQFF TGTGCCAGCAGCCAAGGGGTATCCCCCCTCAATGAGCAGTTCTTC NA NA TRBJ2-1 TRBV3-1/TRBV3-2
CASSLAGRGGTGELFF TGTGCCAGCAGCTTGGCCGGCAGGGGTGGCACCGGGGAGCTGTTTTTT NA NA TRBJ2-2 TRBV5-4
CASSLAVSNYGYTF TGTGCCAGCTCACTCGCGGTTTCTAACTATGGCTACACCTTC NA NA TRBJ1-2 TRBV18
CASSYRDTVGAFF TGTGCCAGCAGTTACCGGGACACTGTGGGGGCTTTCTTT NA NA TRBJ1-1 TRBV6-2/TRBV6-3
CSVEDQENTEAFF TGCAGCGTTGAAGATCAGGAAAACACTGAAGCTTTCTTT NA NA TRBJ1-1 TRBV29-1
CASNPPGRGFDTEAFF TGTGCCAGTAATCCCCCGGGTAGGGGATTTGACACTGAAGCTTTCTTT NA NA TRBJ1-1 TRBV19
CASSLISGGDGYTF TGTGCCAGCAGTTTAATTTCGGGGGGAGATGGCTACACCTTC NA few TRBJ1-2 TRBV27
CASPTRYRGFRRCYGYTF TGTGCCAGCCCTACCCGCTACAGGGGATTTAGAAGGTGCTATGGCTACACCTTC TRBD1 NA TRBJ1-2 TRBV6-7
CASSQGPLTDTQYF TGTGCCAGCAGTCAGGGACCACTCACAGATACGCAGTATTTT NA NA TRBJ2-3 TRBV28
CASSSRTAYNEQFF TGTGCCAGCAGCTCCCGGACAGCCTACAATGAGCAGTTCTTC NA NA TRBJ2-1 TRBV11-2
CASSLAYQPQHF TGTGCCAGCAGCCTGGCCTATCAGCCCCAGCATTTT NA once TRBJ1-5 TRBV7-8
CATSDLQYSYNEQFF TGTGCCACCAGTGATTTACAATACTCCTACAATGAGCAGTTCTTC NA NA TRBJ2-1 TRBV24-1